This section outlines one TCR beta chain sequence together with its context. The clone's antigen remains unknown. The record has no base qualities; no much larger clone is one base away. The data belong to a study of cytomegalovirus exposure and HLA in healthy donors (dated by TCRdb to about 2017). Regarding the study in general: An earlier analysis of approximately 550 of the donors reported about 290 Gb of sequence data and 117 million unique TCR beta sequences from roughly 200 million T cells. Around 320 gigabases of sequencing data and tens of millions of unique TCR sequences were included in an early release covering 550 to 650 HLA-typed donors. Of the roughly 420 genotyped donors, 81% were placed in the genetic ancestry cluster associated with self-reported Caucasian donors. The study aimed to test whether signatures of past pathogen exposure could be identified by cataloging public T cell receptors. The study profiled the T cell repertoires of 500 to 800 subjects by immunosequencing and related them to cytomegalovirus serostatus. Besides the first cohort of some 670 subjects, a separate validation cohort made up of over 100 different subjects was used. To predict cytomegalovirus infection status, the study combined high-throughput TCR immunosequencing, statistical association of individual TCRs with disease status, and machine learning. A later analysis re-analyzed previously published TCR beta repertoires from several hundred donors and added high-resolution HLA genotyping to study TCR occurrence patterns. In the later analysis, no new phenotypic data were used to find candidate immune exposures; instead, reliance was placed on TCR beta sequences and their occurrence across donors. In an earlier analysis of several hundred of the donors, high-throughput TCR beta sequencing was used to judge whether each TCR beta V gene segment behaved as functional or pseudogenic. Donor age, sex, ethnicity and CMV serostatus were compiled alongside the repertoire data. A later genetic analysis took genome-wide SNP genotypes for about 55% of the 666 donors and used that subset as a discovery cohort. All discovery cohort repertoires had been generated on a single sequencing platform. Class I and class II HLA loci were covered by the typing at four-digit resolution. The number of donors typed differed by locus, with about 629-630 for A, B, C, DRB1 and DQB1, over 500 for DQA1, about 610 for DPA1, and under 490 for DPB1. Several DR-DQ haplotypes were handled as single units for association and clustering because linkage in the cohort was strong. Among some 410 genotyped donors of the cohort, an average of around 240,000 unique TCR beta nucleotide sequences was sequenced per donor, of which roughly 17% were non-productive.

Study-wide conclusions, independent of this receptor: At a false discovery rate of 0.05, a later analysis linked 15,000 to 20,000 TCR beta sequences to specific HLA alleles. According to a later genetic analysis, donors in an Asian-associated ancestry cluster had fewer N-insertions in productive TCRs than the approximately 630-donor mean. According to a later analysis, TCR association rates differed among HLA loci, with DRB1 alleles showing the most associated TCRs and HLA-C alleles showing the fewest. The classifier was reported to diagnose cytomegalovirus status with high specificity and sensitivity in both the original and validation cohorts. A further reported finding was that TCR beta sequences accurately predicted the HLA-A and HLA-B alleles for most subjects in the first cohort. In vitro tests confirmed that a few of the cytomegalovirus-associated TCR beta chains recognize cytomegalovirus antigens. When HLA alleles, especially DR and DQ, strongly co-occurred, TCR associations were difficult to assign to individual alleles. A later analysis found that HLA-associated TCR beta chains were more clonally expanded and had lower generation probabilities than equally common non-associated chains. According to a later analysis, most CMV-associated TCR beta chains appeared to be HLA-restricted, and the HLA associations seemed to be driven largely by CMV exposure. According to the authors, the approach could potentially be generalized to other disease states and immunological phenotypes. In a later analysis, several top co-occurrence clusters were reported to appear linked to parvovirus B19, influenza, CMV and Epstein-Barr virus. While some public TCRs were present in many individuals, most TCR sequences turned up only very rarely across donors. The study listed 150 to 200 TCR beta chains as associated with cytomegalovirus. A cluster of highly shared sequence variants was judged likely to represent a technical artifact of the sequencing pipeline. Some 15 rarely observed V segments, including chromosome 9 orphons, were excluded from the earlier analysis of about 600 of the donors because counts were too low. Because HLA typing was unavailable for some donors at each locus, only the typed subset was used in association tests. The only immune exposure information available for the cohort was CMV serostatus. V-gene and J-gene trimming of TCR beta chains was associated with a missense DCLRE1C variant in a later genetic analysis, and the association was replicated in an independent cohort. Roughly uniform sequencing depth across donors was assumed in presence/absence analyses, although this assumption may not hold. Some IMGT-functional V segments, including TRBV6-2 and TRBV6-3, could not be distinguished by the 87-base-pair reads and were therefore excluded. The cohort was sequenced for TCR beta chains only, and without alpha or paired-chain data the features that could be detected were limited. In an earlier analysis of roughly 500 of the donors, most TCR beta V segments appeared in productive rearrangements about 87% or about 30% of the time, broadly matching IMGT annotations. Linkage disequilibrium might explain the correlated functional status among segregating V segments, but an unknown experimental factor could not be ruled out.

The library was generated by the immunoSEQ multiplex PCR assay. For the multiplex PCR, a mixture combining 60 forward primers for TCR Vbeta segments and 13 reverse primers for TCR Jbeta segments was used. A multiplex PCR assay on genomic DNA amplified the CDR3 region of rearranged TCR beta genes. The amplified TCR beta libraries were sequenced on the Illumina HiSeq System as 87-base-pair reads. The paper's processing steps were these. A later analysis counted around 72 million unique TCR beta chains across the 550 to 700 repertoires, and roughly 10 million of these chains were shared by at least two donors. A nearest-neighbor algorithm error-corrected the raw reads and collapsed the reads into unique sequences, merging closely related sequences to remove PCR and sequencing errors. To assign V, D and J gene segments, CDR3 sequences were aligned to IMGT reference sequences. Each retained sequence needed at least a six-nucleotide match to both a V gene segment and a J gene segment. A rearrangement was called productive if the CDR3 had no stop codons and remained in frame with V and J, and every other rearrangement was called non-productive. Following IMGT convention, CDR3 was defined as the stretch from the second conserved V-encoded cysteine to the conserved J-encoded phenylalanine. The earlier analysis of more than 450 of the donors excluded sequences that lacked an unambiguous match to a single V gene segment. An earlier analysis of 450 to 650 of the donors called V segments functional above 56.7% productive rearrangements and segregating when the between-donor standard deviation exceeded 5%. A statistical classification framework was built for diagnosing cytomegalovirus status from the catalog of TCR beta chain sequences. A later analysis assigned V and J genes by comparing TCR nucleotide sequences with IMGT/GENE-DB human TR gene sequences. Using the TCRdist pipeline, a later analysis assigned CDR3 sequences along with most-parsimonious VDJ recombination scenarios. In a later analysis, each TCR beta chain was defined by its CDR3 amino acid sequence together with its V-gene family, and reads lacking a unique V-gene family were excluded. In a later analysis, around 650 highly shared, low-generation-probability nucleotide sequences were removed to address suspected cross-contamination and a sequencing artifact. For each public chain, a later analysis derived a clonal expansion index from normalized ranks of inferred template counts within each repertoire. In a later analysis, generation probabilities were computed using a VDJ recombination model fitted to out-of-frame rearrangements, and the results were checked against IGoR. In a later analysis, TCR-TCR, TCR-HLA and TCR-CMV co-occurrence was scored with hypergeometric tests, and a repertoire-size bias correction was applied to TCR pairs. False discovery rates were estimated in a later analysis by permuting HLA or CMV assignments 20 times. In a later analysis, co-occurring TCRs were grouped using DBSCAN, and TCRdist sequence similarity was added for clustering within HLA-allele-positive subsets. Co-occurrence clustering excluded repertoires with fewer than 30,000 or more than 120,000 public chains, plus five with anomalous nucleotide sharing. TCRdb limited this immuneACCESS table to in-frame rearrangements with V and J called. A share of clones is missing; checked studies link under half to unresolved V genes, and the rest is unexplained. D and trimming were read from the DNA, whereas the V and J calls and clone size are those reported in that table. The sample table records some 150,000 clones; 70% to 90% of these occur just once. Roughly 7.6% of the sample comes from the top ten.

In total, about 650 healthy bone marrow donors made up the cohort. All cohort members were sampled while nominally healthy, although unrecorded immune exposures were likely present. The donor was CMV seropositive and was included in the group of 270 or so seropositive cohort members. A peripheral blood sample was provided by each donor, and peripheral blood mononuclear cells were used for TCR beta sequencing. The Qiagen DNeasy Blood Extraction Kit was used to extract genomic DNA from the blood cell samples. CDR1 and CDR2 (SGHRS, YFSETQ) derive from the germline V gene. V is shortened by 4 bases, J by 2 bases, and the region joining them spans 9 bases. The CDR3 spans 13 residues, from the cysteine through the phenylalanine. Kept here is only the CDR3 DNA, which spans 39 bases and is read in frame from base 1.

The chain is assembled from TRBV5-1 and TRBJ1-2; the D gene is perhaps TRBD1, from 5 matching bases. Sequences were obtained from PBMCs. This TCR was sampled from a woman aged 25 to 39 in good health and CMV-seropositive. Here the CDR3 is given as CASSPDSNYGYTF. The base sequence is TGCGCCAGCAGCCCAGACAGCAACTATGGCTACACCTTC. With the rest looked up from the reference TRBV5-1 and TRBJ1-2 genes rather than sequenced, the full variable domain is KAGVTQTPRYLIKTRGQQVTLSCSPISGHRSVSWYQQTPGQGLQFLFEYFSETQRNKGNFPGRFSGRQFSNSRSEMNVSTLELGDSALYLCASSPDSNYGYTFGSGTRLTVV.